These 25 T cell receptor beta chains were all obtained from the same sample, sequenced in a study of radiation and T cells in renal cell carcinoma. The time point: baseline pretreatment blood. Treatment noted: 15 Gy SBRT to primary tumor, nephrectomy 4 weeks later. This table comes from immunoSEQ multiplex PCR, and its TCRdb copy is limited to in-frame clones, with some not included. In the table there are 45,000 to 65,000 clones, 60% to 85% of which are singletons. Source: blood, taken from a patient whose treatment included radiotherapy and nephrectomy. Receptor source: a man between 60 and 75 years old with renal cell carcinoma.

The chain has TRBV19 and TRBJ2-3; 9 bases align to TRBD1. The V and J ends lost 7 bases and 6 bases, in that order; junction bases with no gene match: 8. This CDR3 is 14 amino acids long. Germline V gene data show CDR1 as LNHDA and CDR2 as SQIVND (reference sequence). This chain's CDR3 is CASTPTGGRDTQYF. CDR3 coding DNA: TGTGCCAGTACCCCGACAGGGGGAAGGGATACGCAGTATTTT.

The rearrangement links TRBV7-2 to TRBJ2-1; 9 nucleotides line up with TRBD2. The CDR3 has 16 amino acids. Germline CDR1 is SGHTA and CDR2 is FQGNSA. The V gene end was trimmed by 2 bases and the J gene end by 0 bases; junction bases not matched to a gene: 2. CDR3 region: CASSLFSGSSYNEQFF. In nucleotides, the CDR3 is TGTGCCAGCAGCTTATTTAGCGGGAGCTCCTACAATGAGCAGTTCTTC.

For the CDR3, the DNA is TGTGCCAGCAGCTCCTCCCAGGGTAACGAGCAGTACTTC. This translates into CASSSSQGNEQYF. The chain is built from TRBV11-3 and TRBJ2-7, with a tentative D call TRBD1 (5 bases). Germline lookup yields CDR1 SGHNT and CDR2 YENEEA. This CDR3 comprises 13 residues. Trimming cost V 4 bases and J 5 bases, with 12 bases left between them.

This chain joins TRBV29-1 and TRBJ2-1; tentatively, D is TRBD2 (5 bases). The CDR3 is 14 residues long. Germline V gene data show CDR1 as SQVTM and CDR2 as ANQGSEA. The germline V and J ends were trimmed by 8 bases and 7 bases, with 21 bases remaining between them. This CDR3 is CSSEGSAPTNEQFF. The CDR3 region has the DNA TGCAGCTCCGAAGGTAGCGCGCCGACTAATGAGCAGTTCTTC.

The chain employs TRBV5-6 and TRBJ2-5; 9 nucleotides match TRBD2. CDR3 size: 16 residues. V lost 0 bases and J lost 4; bases outside the gene matches: 7. Germline V lookup: CDR1 SGHDT, CDR2 YYEEEE. The CDR3 DNA reads as TGTGCCAGCAGCTTGGGTAGCGGGAGAGGGCGAGAGACCCAGTACTTC. The encoded protein is CASSLGSGRGRETQYF.

This clone was counted a few times. The chain is built from TRBV5-1 and TRBJ2-5; TRBD2 is a possible D gene (5 bases). The CDR3 consists of 15 residues. CDR1 is SGHRS and CDR2 is YFSETQ in the germline V gene. V was pared by 4 bases and J by 1 base, with 14 bases between. The CDR3 region has the DNA TGCGCCAGCAGCCCGGCAAGCGGAATCCAAGAGACCCAGTACTTC. Its protein product is CASSPASGIQETQYF.

V usage is TRBV2 and J usage is TRBJ2-7; maybe TRBD1 (5 bases). Germline-derived CDR1 and CDR2 are SNHLY and FYNNEI. V was shortened by 7 bases and J by 3 bases, with 13 bases between the two germline ends. This CDR3 region has 13 residues. CDR3 sequence: CASTSAGNYEQYF. As DNA, the CDR3 is TGTGCCAGCACCTCTGCAGGGAACTACGAGCAGTACTTC.

The chain couples TRBV2 to TRBJ1-1; 7 nucleotides line up with TRBD1. Germline-derived CDR1 and CDR2 are SNHLY and FYNNEI. The CDR3 runs 15 residues. With 8 bases clipped from V and 7 bases from J, the junction kept 16 bases outside the gene matches. The CDR3 loop reads CASQRQVGGGNEAFF. CDR3 coding DNA: TGTGCCAGCCAACGCCAGGTAGGGGGCGGGAATGAAGCTTTCTTT. Full variable domain (remainder filled in from reference TRBV2 and TRBJ1-1): EPEVTQTPSHQVTQMGQEVILRCVPISNHLYFYWYRQILGQKVEFLVSFYNNEISEKSEIFDDQFSVERPDGSNFTLKIRSTKLEDSAMYFCASQRQVGGGNEAFFGQGTRLTVV.

This chain links TRBV6-6 with TRBJ1-1, with D tentatively TRBD1 (5 bases). Looked up from germline, CDR1 is MNHNY and CDR2 is SVGAGI (reference sequence). Trimming removed 6 bases from V and 1 base from J, with 12 bases in between. The CDR3 has 14 residues. Written as DNA, the CDR3 is TGTGCCAGCAGAGCACGGGACGGGAACACTGAAGCTTTCTTT. Its protein product is CASRARDGNTEAFF.

This chain uses TRBV5-1 with TRBJ1-3, with D uncertain. This CDR3 comprises 16 residues. Germline assignment: CDR1 SGHRS and CDR2 YFSETQ. Trimming stripped 2 bases from V and 0 bases from J, with 12 bases between. CDR3 DNA: TGCGCCAGCAGCTTACAACACGGGGACTCTGGAAACACCATATATTTT. This codes for CASSLQHGDSGNTIYF.

V and J are TRBV9 and TRBJ1-2, with D possibly matching TRBD1 (5 bases). Per germline, CDR1 SGDLS and CDR2 YYNGEE. This CDR3 is 16 amino acids long. V was pared by 0 bases and J by 3 bases, with 15 bases between. CDR3 region: CASSVAPQGGDYGYTF. As DNA, the CDR3 is TGTGCCAGCAGCGTAGCTCCCCAGGGCGGAGACTATGGCTACACCTTC.

The gene calls are TRBV18 and TRBJ1-5; TRBD1 aligns across 7 bases. Germline V lookup: CDR1 KGHSH, CDR2 LQKENI. This CDR3 is built from 16 residues. Trimming removed 6 bases from V and 4 bases from J; junction bases left unmatched: 12. CDR3 region: CASSPTGTDLNQPQHF. As DNA, the CDR3 is TGTGCCAGCTCGCCGACCGGGACAGATCTTAATCAGCCCCAGCATTTT.

The chain combines TRBV5-4 with TRBJ1-1, with a weak D call TRBD1 (5 bases). V shed 0 bases and J shed 0 bases, with 9 bases lying between them. CDR3 length: 15 amino acids. CDR1 and CDR2 from the germline V gene are SGHNT and YYREEE (reference sequence). CDR3 in amino acids: CASSLERQMNTEAFF. The CDR3 bases are TGTGCCAGCAGCTTGGAGCGACAGATGAACACTGAAGCTTTCTTT.

The rearrangement links TRBV5-1 to TRBJ2-3; TRBD2 agrees at 9 bases. Germline V gene data show CDR1 as SGHRS and CDR2 as YFSETQ. The CDR3 extends over 16 amino acids. V lost 1 base and J lost 4; bases outside the gene matches: 7. CDR3 DNA sequence: TGCGCCAGCAGCTTGAGGGTAGCGGGAGAAGCAGATACGCAGTATTTT. Translation: CASSLRVAGEADTQYF.

V and J are TRBV7-9 and TRBJ2-5; 9 bases are a match to TRBD2. Germline values: CDR1 SEHNR, CDR2 FQNEAQ (reference sequence). CDR3 length: 17 residues. V shed 0 bases, J shed 6 bases, and the junction held 11 bases outside the gene matches. CDR3 amino acids: CASSLAEDSGGTKTQYF. The CDR3 DNA follows: TGTGCCAGCAGCTTAGCGGAGGATAGCGGGGGAACGAAGACCCAGTACTTC.

The count of this clone is one. The chain links TRBV19 to TRBJ2-7; TRBD2 might be the D (6 bases). Trimming removed 7 bases from V and 9 bases from J, with 31 bases in between. CDR1 is LNHDA, CDR2 SQIVND, per germline (reference sequence). The CDR3 sequence is 17 residues long. CDR3 nucleotide sequence: TGTGCCAGTATCATCGGGGGTCCTACCACCTTTACCCCCTGGCAGTACTTC. Its translation is CASIIGGPTTFTPWQYF. Supplemented by reference TRBV19 and TRBJ2-7, the full variable domain reads DGGITQSPKYLFRKEGQNVTLSCEQNLNHDAMYWYRQDPGQGLRLIYYSQIVNDFQKGDIAEGYSVSREKKESFPLTVTSAQKNPTAFYLCASIIGGPTTFTPWQYFGPGTRLTVT.

This clone was detected only once. The genes are TRBV2 and TRBJ2-5; unclear D gene. V gave up 3 bases and J gave up 1 base, with 9 bases separating them. CDR1 SNHLY and CDR2 FYNNEI come from the germline V gene. The CDR3 is 14 residues long. CDR3 bases: TGTGCCAGCAGTGAGGAGATACCCCAAGAGACCCAGTACTTC. Its translation is CASSEEIPQETQYF. Drawing the rest from reference TRBV2 and TRBJ2-5, the complete variable domain is EPEVTQTPSHQVTQMGQEVILRCVPISNHLYFYWYRQILGQKVEFLVSFYNNEISEKSEIFDDQFSVERPDGSNFTLKIRSTKLEDSAMYFCASSEEIPQETQYFGPGTRLLVL.

This clone has a single count. This chain links TRBV5-1 with TRBJ1-2; possible D gene TRBD1, 6 bases. V was clipped by 4 bases and J by 7 bases, with 17 bases between them. The CDR3 covers 14 residues. CDR1 is SGHRS and CDR2 is YFSETQ in the germline V gene. CDR3 nucleotide sequence: TGCGCCAGCAGCCCGATCGGGGGGCCGAGTGGCTACACCTTC. It translates to CASSPIGGPSGYTF.

This rearrangement joins TRBV19 to TRBJ2-1, with D unclear. Germline CDR1 is LNHDA and CDR2 is SQIVND (reference sequence). This CDR3 comprises 16 residues. V dropped 4 bases and J dropped 4 bases, with 17 bases sitting between them. Written as DNA, the CDR3 is TGTGCCAGTAGTACCTCACTACTGGCCCCTTACAATGAGCAGTTCTTC. Translated, it gives CASSTSLLAPYNEQFF.

The V and J genes are TRBV19 and TRBJ1-5, with D perhaps matching TRBD1 (5 bases). The CDR3 totals 13 residues. Trimming left V 10 bases short and J 6 bases short, with 16 bases between. Germline V gives CDR1 LNHDA, CDR2 SQIVND (reference sequence). Here the CDR3 DNA reads TGTGCCATCAATGGGGCCCCCGGTCAGCCCCAGCATTTT. Translated, it gives CAINGAPGQPQHF. Drawing the rest from reference TRBV19 and TRBJ1-5, the complete variable domain is DGGITQSPKYLFRKEGQNVTLSCEQNLNHDAMYWYRQDPGQGLRLIYYSQIVNDFQKGDIAEGYSVSREKKESFPLTVTSAQKNPTAFYLCAINGAPGQPQHFGDGTRLSIL.

The chain joins TRBV5-6 to TRBJ2-7; 7 bases fit TRBD1. CDR1 and CDR2 from the germline V gene are SGHDT and YYEEEE. The CDR3 loop spans 13 amino acids. The ends lost 4 bases at V and 3 bases at J; junction bases unmatched: 4. As DNA, the CDR3 is TGTGCCAGCAGCAGAGACAGGGTCTACGAGCAGTACTTC. Encoded protein: CASSRDRVYEQYF.

This CDR3 reads CASSPGQIRSGANVLTF. The CDR3 DNA reads as TGTGCCAGCAGCCCGGGACAGATTCGCTCTGGGGCCAACGTCCTGACTTTC. The chain links TRBV2 to TRBJ2-6, with TRBD1 matching 7 bases. The V segment lost 6 bases and the J segment 0 bases; nucleotides outside the gene matches: 8. Germline V gives CDR1 SNHLY, CDR2 FYNNEI. The CDR3 sequence is 17 residues long.

This clone was counted only a few times. This sequence joins TRBV5-1 and TRBJ2-7; TRBD1 is a possible D gene (6 bases). With 2 bases removed from V and 2 bases from J, the gap between germline ends came to 14 bases. The CDR3 sequence is 15 residues long. Germline CDR1 is SGHRS and CDR2 is YFSETQ. In DNA form, the CDR3 reads TGCGCCAGCAGCTTAAATACAGGGTCCCCCTACGAGCAGTACTTC. It yields the protein CASSLNTGSPYEQYF.

The chain is built from TRBV5-1 and TRBJ1-3; D not certain. The CDR3 has 14 residues. Trimming took 0 bases from V and 4 from J, leaving 8 bases between them. Germline V gene sequence: CDR1 SGHRS, CDR2 YFSETQ. The CDR3 loop reads CASSLAPQGNTIYF. In DNA, the CDR3 is TGCGCCAGCAGCTTGGCCCCGCAAGGAAACACCATATATTTT.

This clone occurred a few times. The chain carries TRBV9 and TRBJ1-1, with 8 bases lining up with TRBD1. V shed 2 bases and J 4 bases; nucleotides not matched to a gene: 7. In germline, CDR1 is SGDLS, CDR2 YYNGEE. This CDR3 is 15 amino acids long. The CDR3 DNA follows: TGTGCCAGCAGCGTTGCAGGGGGCAGATCCACTGAAGCTTTCTTT. As protein: CASSVAGGRSTEAFF.